The next 3 T cell receptor beta chains were all read from a single sample in a study of Ad26.COV2.S vaccination and SARS-CoV-2 variants. Treatment: 19 received Ad26.COV2.S at low or high dose, single or two shots; a few received placebo; per-sample allocation not given. Sampling was performed 63 days after the first vaccine or placebo injection. Generated by immunoSEQ multiplex PCR, the TCRdb table keeps only in-frame clones and is missing some. The sample holds about 440,000 clones, 70% to 90% seen once. The sample was peripheral blood, taken in a trial of Ad26.COV2.S vaccine versus placebo. These receptors all come from a person aged 18-60 years who received the Ad26.COV2.S COVID-19 vaccine or a placebo.

This clone appeared a single time. J is TRBJ1-6 and V is TRBV25-1; possibly TRBD1 for D (5 bases). Between the trimmed V and J ends, which lost 4 bases and 7 bases, there was a span of 8 bases. The CDR3 runs 13 residues. CDR1 and CDR2 from the germline V gene are MGHDK and SYGVNS. The CDR3 DNA follows: TGTGCCAGCAGTGCGGGGGGGAATTCACCCCTCCACTTT. This codes for CASSAGGNSPLHF. The complete variable domain, with remaining parts taken from reference TRBV25-1 and TRBJ1-6, reads EADIYQTPRYLVIGTGKKITLECSQTMGHDKMYWYQQDPGMELHLIHYSYGVNSTEKGDLSSESTVSRIRTEHFPLTLESARPSHTSQYLCASSAGGNSPLHFGNGTRLTVT.

J is TRBJ2-2 and V is TRBV5-1; weak D call: TRBD2 (6 bases). The CDR3 length is 15 residues. Trimming removed 0 bases from V and 6 bases from J, with 12 bases in between. Germline V gene sequence: CDR1 SGHRS, CDR2 YFSETQ. CDR3 sequence (DNA): TGCGCCAGCAGCTTGGAGCGGCGGGACCCCGGGGAGCTGTTTTTT. This encodes CASSLERRDPGELFF. The full variable domain, its missing parts supplied by reference TRBV5-1 and TRBJ2-2, is KAGVTQTPRYLIKTRGQQVTLSCSPISGHRSVSWYQQTPGQGLQFLFEYFSETQRNKGNFPGRFSGRQFSNSRSEMNVSTLELGDSALYLCASSLERRDPGELFFGEGSRLTVL.

This chain joins TRBV19 and TRBJ1-1, with D tentatively TRBD1 (6 bases). The CDR3 extends over 12 amino acids. Trimming left V 3 bases short and J 4 bases short, with 6 bases between. Germline values: CDR1 LNHDA, CDR2 SQIVND (reference sequence). The CDR3 spells CASSMTGTEAFF. The CDR3 bases are TGTGCCAGTAGTATGACAGGCACTGAAGCTTTCTTT. Drawing the rest from reference TRBV19 and TRBJ1-1, the complete variable domain is DGGITQSPKYLFRKEGQNVTLSCEQNLNHDAMYWYRQDPGQGLRLIYYSQIVNDFQKGDIAEGYSVSREKKESFPLTVTSAQKNPTAFYLCASSMTGTEAFFGQGTRLTVV.